The rows below give T cell receptor beta chains drawn from one sample of a study of Tregs in tolerant kidney transplant recipients. Some clones are missing from TCRdb's copy, which holds only in-frame ones; the method was immunoSEQ multiplex PCR. Of some 69,000 clones listed, 84% are singletons. The source material was CD4+ T cells from blood. The source of these receptors is a human donor in good health. Each CDR3 is given with its conserved first and last residue. Fields, in order: D gene, V gene, clone size, J gene, CDR3 protein, CDR3 DNA. D genes are given only for firm matches. Clone size is stated in some rows and not others, as once, few, many or a class when expanded.

D: TRBD2; V: TRBV6-6; size: NA; J: TRBJ2-2; CDR3: CASVSGRALNTGELFF; DNA: TGTGCCAGTGTTAGCGGGAGAGCACTGAACACCGGGGAGCTGTTTTTT
D: NA; V: TRBV5-3; size: NA; J: TRBJ2-1; CDR3: CARSLLSNEQFF; DNA: TGTGCCAGAAGCTTGCTCAGTAATGAGCAGTTCTTC
D: NA; V: TRBV4-2; size: NA; J: TRBJ2-3; CDR3: CASRGLLSTDTQYF; DNA: TGTGCCAGCAGGGGACTCCTGAGCACAGATACGCAGTATTTT
D: NA; V: TRBV5-8; size: once; J: TRBJ1-2; CDR3: CASRKSGVYGYTF; DNA: TGTGCCAGCAGGAAGTCCGGGGTCTATGGCTACACCTTC
D: TRBD2; V: TRBV10-3; size: few; J: TRBJ2-3; CDR3: CAISDLTSASTDTQYF; DNA: TGTGCCATCAGTGACCTCACTAGCGCTAGCACAGATACGCAGTATTTT
D: NA; V: TRBV18; size: NA; J: TRBJ2-3; CDR3: CASSTLRDTQYF; DNA: TGTGCCAGCTCTACGTTGAGGGATACGCAGTATTTT
D: NA; V: TRBV15; size: NA; J: TRBJ1-1; CDR3: CATSEGRGRVADTEAFF; DNA: TGTGCCACCAGCGAGGGGCGGGGTCGGGTAGCGGATACTGAAGCTTTCTTT
D: NA; V: TRBV29-1; size: NA; J: TRBJ1-2; CDR3: CSVVGRSANYGYTF; DNA: TGCAGCGTTGTGGGCCGCAGCGCGAACTATGGCTACACCTTC
D: NA; V: TRBV2; size: once; J: TRBJ1-2; CDR3: CASSESASGGYTF; DNA: TGTGCCAGCAGTGAATCGGCAAGCGGCGGCTACACCTTC
D: NA; V: TRBV9; size: NA; J: TRBJ1-3; CDR3: CASSVESAGVGNTIYF; DNA: TGTGCCAGCAGCGTAGAATCGGCAGGGGTTGGAAACACCATATATTTT
D: NA; V: TRBV6-1; size: NA; J: TRBJ1-6; CDR3: CASSEEGNSPLHF; DNA: TGTGCCAGCAGTGAGGAGGGGAATTCACCCCTCCACTTT
D: NA; V: TRBV11-3; size: NA; J: TRBJ2-1; CDR3: CASSAAGAYSYNEQFF; DNA: TGTGCCAGCAGCGCGGCCGGGGCCTACTCCTACAATGAGCAGTTCTTC
D: NA; V: TRBV2; size: NA; J: TRBJ1-1; CDR3: CATLRGDTEAFF; DNA: TGTGCCACCCTGAGGGGGGACACTGAAGCTTTCTTT
D: TRBD1; V: TRBV30; size: NA; J: TRBJ1-6; CDR3: CAWSSSGTVNSPLHF; DNA: TGTGCCTGGAGTTCTTCCGGGACAGTAAATTCACCCCTCCACTTT
D: NA; V: TRBV6-5; size: NA; J: TRBJ1-5; CDR3: CASSQGLGPQHF; DNA: TGTGCCAGCAGTCAGGGGTTGGGGCCCCAGCATTTT
D: TRBD2; V: TRBV2; size: NA; J: TRBJ2-5; CDR3: CASSLRVSGSPETQYF; DNA: TGTGCCAGCAGTCTTCGGGTTAGCGGGAGCCCAGAGACCCAGTACTTC
D: NA; V: TRBV19; size: NA; J: TRBJ1-2; CDR3: CASSLSTGSPYGYTF; DNA: TGTGCCAGTAGCTTATCGACAGGTTCCCCCTATGGCTACACCTTC
D: TRBD2; V: TRBV10-3; size: NA; J: TRBJ2-1; CDR3: CAIRNTSVPFF; DNA: TGTGCCATCAGGAATACTAGCGTGCCGTTCTTC
D: TRBD1; V: TRBV6-1; size: NA; J: TRBJ1-1; CDR3: CASRRQGAESEAFF; DNA: TGTGCCAGCAGGAGACAGGGTGCTGAGAGTGAAGCTTTCTTT
D: NA; V: TRBV2; size: NA; J: TRBJ2-7; CDR3: CASRRGGDYEQYF; DNA: TGTGCCAGCAGAAGAGGGGGGGACTACGAGCAGTACTTC
D: NA; V: TRBV28; size: NA; J: TRBJ1-5; CDR3: CASMVGASNQPQHF; DNA: TGTGCCAGCATGGTCGGGGCAAGCAATCAGCCCCAGCATTTT
D: NA; V: TRBV11-2; size: NA; J: TRBJ2-1; CDR3: CASSLGGPTDNEQFF; DNA: TGTGCCAGCAGCTTGGGGGGGCCAACGGACAATGAGCAGTTCTTC
D: TRBD1; V: TRBV27; size: NA; J: TRBJ2-5; CDR3: CASSLYGTAQETQYF; DNA: TGTGCCAGCAGTTTATATGGGACAGCACAAGAGACCCAGTACTTC
D: NA; V: TRBV10-3; size: once; J: TRBJ1-2; CDR3: CAIKNSWGLGGGYTF; DNA: TGTGCCATCAAAAATTCCTGGGGCCTGGGAGGCGGCTACACCTTC
D: NA; V: TRBV7-2; size: NA; J: TRBJ2-7; CDR3: CASRSIGLYEQYF; DNA: TGTGCCAGTCGGTCGATCGGGTTATACGAGCAGTACTTC
D: TRBD1; V: TRBV4-3; size: NA; J: TRBJ2-3; CDR3: CASSHDRGERNTQYF; DNA: TGCGCCAGCAGCCACGACAGGGGAGAAAGGAATACGCAGTATTTT
D: TRBD1; V: TRBV5-8; size: NA; J: TRBJ2-5; CDR3: CASSPGTGKEETQYF; DNA: TGTGCCAGCAGTCCCGGGACAGGGAAGGAAGAGACCCAGTACTTC
D: TRBD1; V: TRBV6-1; size: NA; J: TRBJ1-2; CDR3: CASSISRGRAYGYTF; DNA: TGTGCCAGCAGTATCTCGAGGGGGCGCGCCTATGGCTACACCTTC
D: TRBD1; V: TRBV7-2; size: few; J: TRBJ2-4; CDR3: CASSFLGTGGWTKNIQYF; DNA: TGTGCCAGCAGCTTTCTTGGGACAGGGGGGTGGACCAAAAACATTCAGTACTTC
D: TRBD1; V: TRBV6-5; size: once; J: TRBJ1-4; CDR3: CASSPQGGEKLFF; DNA: TGTGCCAGCAGTCCCCAGGGGGGAGAAAAACTGTTTTTT
D: TRBD1; V: TRBV10-3; size: NA; J: TRBJ2-5; CDR3: CAISEPDRGSETQYF; DNA: TGTGCCATCAGTGAGCCTGACAGGGGTAGTGAGACCCAGTACTTC
D: TRBD1; V: TRBV10-3; size: NA; J: TRBJ1-4; CDR3: CAIGHRGPNEKLFF; DNA: TGTGCCATAGGACACAGGGGTCCTAATGAAAAACTGTTTTTT
D: TRBD1; V: TRBV25-1; size: NA; J: TRBJ2-6; CDR3: CASSGRGLGANVLTF; DNA: TGTGCCAGCAGTGGCAGGGGGCTTGGGGCCAACGTCCTGACTTTC
D: TRBD1; V: TRBV4-1; size: NA; J: TRBJ1-2; CDR3: CASSQAGQGARGYTF; DNA: TGCGCCAGCAGCCAAGCGGGACAGGGGGCGCGAGGCTACACCTTC
D: NA; V: TRBV12-5; size: NA; J: TRBJ2-5; CDR3: CASSMWGTEETQYF; DNA: TGTGCTAGCAGTATGTGGGGGACGGAGGAGACCCAGTACTTC
D: NA; V: TRBV7-2; size: NA; J: TRBJ1-2; CDR3: CASGRTLYGYTF; DNA: TGTGCCAGCGGCAGGACCCTCTATGGCTACACCTTC
D: NA; V: TRBV12-2; size: NA; J: TRBJ1-1; CDR3: CASRLNAFF; DNA: TGTGCAAGTCGCTTAAACGCTTTCTTT
D: TRBD2; V: TRBV18; size: NA; J: TRBJ2-5; CDR3: CASSPSTSGEETQYF; DNA: TGTGCCAGCTCACCATCCACTAGCGGGGAAGAGACCCAGTACTTC
D: NA; V: TRBV7-2; size: NA; J: TRBJ2-7; CDR3: CASSPAIHEQYF; DNA: TGTGCCAGTAGCCCCGCCATCCACGAGCAGTACTTC
D: NA; V: TRBV29-1; size: NA; J: TRBJ1-3; CDR3: CSVGMSSGNTIYF; DNA: TGCAGCGTTGGGATGAGCTCTGGAAACACCATATATTTT
D: TRBD2; V: TRBV19; size: NA; J: TRBJ2-3; CDR3: CASSILAGASTDTQYF; DNA: TGTGCCAGTAGTATCCTAGCGGGGGCCAGCACAGATACGCAGTATTTT
D: TRBD2; V: TRBV5-1; size: NA; J: TRBJ2-1; CDR3: CASRREGRGFYNEQFF; DNA: TGCGCCAGCCGCCGAGAGGGGAGGGGATTTTACAATGAGCAGTTCTTC
D: TRBD2; V: TRBV19; size: NA; J: TRBJ2-1; CDR3: CASSIIVGRLAGVVEQFF; DNA: TGTGCCAGTAGTATAATCGTCGGTAGGCTAGCGGGAGTGGTTGAGCAGTTCTTC
D: TRBD2; V: TRBV5-8; size: NA; J: TRBJ2-7; CDR3: CASGSIQLAGRSYEQYF; DNA: TGTGCCAGCGGGTCTATCCAACTAGCGGGTCGCTCCTACGAGCAGTACTTC
D: NA; V: TRBV11-3; size: NA; J: TRBJ1-5; CDR3: CASNPRAQTEYSNQPQHF; DNA: TGTGCCAGCAACCCTCGGGCCCAGACCGAATATAGCAATCAGCCCCAGCATTTT
D: NA; V: TRBV28; size: NA; J: TRBJ1-1; CDR3: CASSLSRDRMEAFF; DNA: TGTGCCAGCAGTTTATCCCGGGACCGGATGGAAGCTTTCTTT
D: NA; V: TRBV29-1; size: NA; J: TRBJ2-5; CDR3: CSAGNSETQYF; DNA: TGCAGCGCCGGGAACTCGGAGACCCAGTACTTC
D: NA; V: TRBV12-5; size: NA; J: TRBJ2-3; CDR3: CASGLDYWGEDTQYF; DNA: TGTGCTAGTGGTTTGGATTACTGGGGGGAGGATACGCAGTATTTT
D: TRBD2; V: TRBV6-6; size: NA; J: TRBJ2-1; CDR3: CASSLVTSGGLNEQFF; DNA: TGTGCCAGCAGTTTGGTGACTAGCGGGGGGCTCAATGAGCAGTTCTTC
D: NA; V: TRBV5-4; size: NA; J: TRBJ2-2; CDR3: CASSFGGNTGELFF; DNA: TGTGCCAGCAGCTTCGGGGGGAACACCGGGGAGCTGTTTTTT
D: NA; V: TRBV2; size: NA; J: TRBJ1-4; CDR3: CASNRGGNEKLFF; DNA: TGTGCCAGCAATCGCGGGGGGAATGAAAAACTGTTTTTT
D: NA; V: TRBV6-5; size: NA; J: TRBJ2-5; CDR3: CASSYGETQYF; DNA: TGTGCCAGCAGTTACGGAGAGACCCAGTACTTC
D: NA; V: TRBV6-5; size: NA; J: TRBJ1-1; CDR3: CASTPPQGRAEAFF; DNA: TGTGCCAGCACCCCACCCCAGGGCCGTGCTGAAGCTTTCTTT
D: TRBD2; V: TRBV5-4; size: NA; J: TRBJ2-5; CDR3: CASSKRLAGIVETQYF; DNA: TGTGCCAGCAGCAAACGACTAGCGGGGATCGTAGAGACCCAGTACTTC
D: TRBD1; V: TRBV29-1; size: NA; J: TRBJ1-2; CDR3: CSVVSGGARGYTF; DNA: TGCAGCGTTGTTTCAGGGGGCGCGAGGGGCTACACCTTC
D: NA; V: TRBV9; size: NA; J: TRBJ2-7; CDR3: CASSVGLAPNSEQYF; DNA: TGTGCCAGCAGCGTAGGCTTGGCACCCAATAGCGAGCAGTACTTC
D: NA; V: TRBV6-1; size: NA; J: TRBJ1-1; CDR3: CASTVREATEAFF; DNA: TGTGCCAGCACTGTCAGGGAGGCCACTGAAGCTTTCTTT
D: TRBD1; V: TRBV4-1; size: NA; J: TRBJ1-1; CDR3: CASSQALLQGKNTEAFF; DNA: TGCGCCAGCAGCCAAGCCCTCTTACAGGGGAAGAACACTGAAGCTTTCTTT
D: NA; V: TRBV7-9; size: NA; J: TRBJ1-5; CDR3: CASSVGPGRDQPQHF; DNA: TGTGCCAGCAGCGTGGGACCCGGACGGGATCAGCCCCAGCATTTT
D: TRBD1; V: TRBV18; size: once; J: TRBJ2-2; CDR3: CASSPGQGGNTGELFF; DNA: TGTGCCAGCTCACCAGGACAGGGGGGAAACACCGGGGAGCTGTTTTTT